Listed below are T cell receptor beta chains from one sample, sequenced in a study of blood T cell repertoires in COVID-19. The table came from immunoSEQ multiplex PCR; TCRdb's copy has only in-frame clones and leaves some out. The sample lists 250,000 to 300,000 clones, 70% to 80% occurring once. The sample taken for sequencing was peripheral blood. The receptor set was obtained from a woman older than 75 with acute or convalescent COVID-19. Each CDR3 is given with its conserved first and last residue. Fields, in order: CDR3 protein, CDR3 DNA, CDR3 length, V gene, clone size, D gene, J gene. The D gene is left open where the match is weak. Size values are once, few and many counts, or a class for expanded clones, and some rows have none.

CDR3 protein: CASSHDDRPEAFF
CDR3 DNA: TGTGCCAGCAGCCATGATGACAGGCCTGAAGCTTTCTTT
CDR3 length: 13
V gene: TRBV3-1/TRBV3-2
clone size: NA
D gene: NA
J gene: TRBJ1-1

CDR3 protein: CASSLQGLDNSPLHF
CDR3 DNA: TGCGCCAGCAGCTTGCAGGGTCTAGATAATTCACCCCTCCACTTT
CDR3 length: 15
V gene: TRBV5-1
clone size: NA
D gene: NA
J gene: TRBJ1-6

CDR3 protein: CASSYAGYRVGTEAFF
CDR3 DNA: TGTGCCAGCAGTTACGCGGGCTACAGGGTTGGTACTGAAGCTTTCTTT
CDR3 length: 16
V gene: TRBV6-2/TRBV6-3
clone size: once
D gene: NA
J gene: TRBJ1-1

CDR3 protein: CASSLRTSGRANIPFF
CDR3 DNA: TGTGCCAGCAGCTTAAGGACTAGCGGGAGGGCCAATATTCCGTTCTTC
CDR3 length: 16
V gene: TRBV5-4
clone size: NA
D gene: TRBD2
J gene: TRBJ2-1

CDR3 protein: CASSLGQGRRDTEAFF
CDR3 DNA: TGCGCCAGCAGCTTGGGGCAGGGAAGGAGGGACACTGAAGCTTTCTTT
CDR3 length: 16
V gene: TRBV5-1
clone size: NA
D gene: NA
J gene: TRBJ1-1

CDR3 protein: CATSRGQGANQPQHF
CDR3 DNA: TGTGCCACCAGCAGAGGGCAGGGGGCGAATCAGCCCCAGCATTTT
CDR3 length: 15
V gene: TRBV15
clone size: NA
D gene: TRBD1
J gene: TRBJ1-5

CDR3 protein: CASKRGLTNTEAFF
CDR3 DNA: TGTGCCAGTAAAAGGGGTCTGACGAACACTGAAGCTTTCTTT
CDR3 length: 14
V gene: TRBV19
clone size: NA
D gene: NA
J gene: TRBJ1-1

CDR3 protein: CASSLYLAGSTDTQYF
CDR3 DNA: TGTGCCAGCAGCTTATATCTAGCGGGGAGCACAGATACGCAGTATTTT
CDR3 length: 16
V gene: TRBV11-1
clone size: NA
D gene: TRBD2
J gene: TRBJ2-3

CDR3 protein: CSASGSSNSYEQYF
CDR3 DNA: TGCAGTGCTAGTGGCTCTAGCAACTCCTACGAGCAGTACTTC
CDR3 length: 14
V gene: TRBV20-1
clone size: few
D gene: NA
J gene: TRBJ2-7

CDR3 protein: CASSIVGRNTEAFF
CDR3 DNA: TGTGCCAGTAGTATAGTAGGGAGGAACACTGAAGCTTTCTTT
CDR3 length: 14
V gene: TRBV19
clone size: NA
D gene: NA
J gene: TRBJ1-1

CDR3 protein: CASSSAGGGNQPQHF
CDR3 DNA: TGTGCCAGCAGCTCAGCAGGGGGCGGCAATCAGCCCCAGCATTTT
CDR3 length: 15
V gene: TRBV11-2
clone size: once
D gene: TRBD1
J gene: TRBJ1-5

CDR3 protein: CASSLAGGPVGNYGYTF
CDR3 DNA: TGTGCCAGCAGCTTAGCGGGAGGGCCCGTCGGGAACTATGGCTACACCTTC
CDR3 length: 17
V gene: TRBV11-2
clone size: once
D gene: NA
J gene: TRBJ1-2

CDR3 protein: CASSSGLAATDTQYF
CDR3 DNA: TGTGCCAGCAGCTCGGGACTAGCGGCCACAGATACGCAGTATTTT
CDR3 length: 15
V gene: TRBV7-6
clone size: NA
D gene: TRBD2
J gene: TRBJ2-3

CDR3 protein: CASWGGGGSGYTF
CDR3 DNA: TGTGCCAGCTGGGGAGGGGGTGGTAGTGGCTACACCTTC
CDR3 length: 13
V gene: TRBV12-3/TRBV12-4
clone size: NA
D gene: NA
J gene: TRBJ1-2

CDR3 protein: CASRNIQGNYGYTF
CDR3 DNA: TGTGCCAGCAGGAATATTCAGGGGAACTATGGCTACACCTTC
CDR3 length: 14
V gene: TRBV6-5
clone size: NA
D gene: NA
J gene: TRBJ1-2

CDR3 protein: CASSSGSYEQYF
CDR3 DNA: TGTGCCAGCAGTAGCGGTTCCTACGAGCAGTACTTC
CDR3 length: 12
V gene: TRBV6-5
clone size: NA
D gene: NA
J gene: TRBJ2-7

CDR3 protein: CASRRTGGESTEAFF
CDR3 DNA: TGTGCCAGCAGACGGACAGGGGGTGAGAGCACTGAAGCTTTCTTT
CDR3 length: 15
V gene: TRBV19
clone size: NA
D gene: TRBD1
J gene: TRBJ1-1

CDR3 protein: CASSLVGVETQYF
CDR3 DNA: TGTGCCAGCAGCTTGGTAGGGGTAGAGACCCAGTACTTC
CDR3 length: 13
V gene: TRBV5-8
clone size: NA
D gene: NA
J gene: TRBJ2-5

CDR3 protein: CASSLQPLDKLYNEQFF
CDR3 DNA: TGTGCCAGCAGTCTCCAGCCACTTGACAAATTGTACAATGAGCAGTTCTTC
CDR3 length: 17
V gene: TRBV6-6
clone size: NA
D gene: NA
J gene: TRBJ2-1

CDR3 protein: CASSEREAYSGNTIYF
CDR3 DNA: TGTGCCAGCAGTGAACGGGAGGCCTATTCTGGAAACACCATATATTTT
CDR3 length: 16
V gene: TRBV6-1
clone size: NA
D gene: NA
J gene: TRBJ1-3

CDR3 protein: CASSANKIVLVHNEQFF
CDR3 DNA: TGTGCCAGCAGCGCCAACAAAATTGTGCTAGTCCACAATGAGCAGTTCTTC
CDR3 length: 17
V gene: TRBV9
clone size: NA
D gene: NA
J gene: TRBJ2-1

CDR3 protein: CASSLEGTGGVEQYF
CDR3 DNA: TGTGCCAGCAGCTTAGAAGGGACAGGGGGCGTCGAGCAGTACTTC
CDR3 length: 15
V gene: TRBV7-9
clone size: NA
D gene: TRBD1
J gene: TRBJ2-7

CDR3 protein: CASRRQGEGQPQHF
CDR3 DNA: TGTGCCAGTAGGAGACAGGGGGAGGGTCAGCCCCAGCATTTT
CDR3 length: 14
V gene: TRBV19
clone size: NA
D gene: TRBD1
J gene: TRBJ1-5

CDR3 protein: CASSFGGETQYF
CDR3 DNA: TGTGCCAGCAGTTTCGGGGGGGAGACCCAGTACTTC
CDR3 length: 12
V gene: TRBV7-2
clone size: NA
D gene: TRBD2
J gene: TRBJ2-5

CDR3 protein: CASSYRAGITEAFF
CDR3 DNA: TGTGCCAGCAGTTACAGGGCAGGGATAACTGAAGCTTTCTTT
CDR3 length: 14
V gene: TRBV6-5
clone size: NA
D gene: NA
J gene: TRBJ1-1

CDR3 protein: CASSVATGTRYNEKLFF
CDR3 DNA: TGTGCCAGCAGCGTAGCTACCGGGACACGTTATAATGAAAAACTGTTTTTT
CDR3 length: 17
V gene: TRBV9
clone size: NA
D gene: NA
J gene: TRBJ1-4

CDR3 protein: CASRGVPQPQHF
CDR3 DNA: TGCGCCAGCCGGGGGGTGCCCCAGCCCCAGCATTTT
CDR3 length: 12
V gene: TRBV5-1
clone size: NA
D gene: NA
J gene: TRBJ1-5

CDR3 protein: CASRPDMYNQPQHF
CDR3 DNA: TGTGCCAGCAGACCTGACATGTACAATCAGCCCCAGCATTTT
CDR3 length: 14
V gene: TRBV6-5
clone size: NA
D gene: NA
J gene: TRBJ1-5

CDR3 protein: CASSQGLPGNTEAFF
CDR3 DNA: TGTGCCAGCAGCCAAGGCCTTCCGGGGAACACTGAAGCTTTCTTT
CDR3 length: 15
V gene: TRBV14
clone size: few
D gene: NA
J gene: TRBJ1-1

CDR3 protein: CASSYGGANTEAFF
CDR3 DNA: TGTGCCAGCAGTTATGGGGGCGCGAACACTGAAGCTTTCTTT
CDR3 length: 14
V gene: TRBV6-5
clone size: NA
D gene: NA
J gene: TRBJ1-1

CDR3 protein: CSASRSGTEAFF
CDR3 DNA: TGCAGTGCCAGTCGGTCGGGCACTGAAGCTTTCTTT
CDR3 length: 12
V gene: TRBV20-1
clone size: NA
D gene: NA
J gene: TRBJ1-1

CDR3 protein: CASSPNARAEAFF
CDR3 DNA: TGCGCCAGCAGCCCAAATGCGAGGGCTGAAGCTTTCTTT
CDR3 length: 13
V gene: TRBV4-1
clone size: NA
D gene: NA
J gene: TRBJ1-1

CDR3 protein: CASSLRAGGPQFF
CDR3 DNA: TGTGCCAGCAGCTTGAGGGCGGGGGGGCCACAGTTCTTC
CDR3 length: 13
V gene: TRBV5-8
clone size: NA
D gene: TRBD2
J gene: TRBJ2-1

CDR3 protein: CASSQGVNSPLHF
CDR3 DNA: TGTGCCAGTAGTCAGGGTGTAAATTCACCCCTCCACTTT
CDR3 length: 13
V gene: TRBV19
clone size: many
D gene: NA
J gene: TRBJ1-6

CDR3 protein: CASSLGDSPRGNQPQHF
CDR3 DNA: TGTGCCAGCAGCCTAGGGGACAGCCCAAGGGGCAATCAGCCCCAGCATTTT
CDR3 length: 17
V gene: TRBV5-8
clone size: few
D gene: TRBD1
J gene: TRBJ1-5

CDR3 protein: CASSFLLVRGHNEQFF
CDR3 DNA: TGTGCCAGCAGTTTCCTGCTCGTTCGGGGTCACAATGAGCAGTTCTTC
CDR3 length: 16
V gene: TRBV13
clone size: NA
D gene: NA
J gene: TRBJ2-1

CDR3 protein: CASSYGGGSNQPQHF
CDR3 DNA: TGTGCCAGCAGTTATGGAGGAGGCAGCAATCAGCCCCAGCATTTT
CDR3 length: 15
V gene: TRBV6-2/TRBV6-3
clone size: NA
D gene: NA
J gene: TRBJ1-5

CDR3 protein: CASSLTFGDSQHF
CDR3 DNA: TGTGCCAGCAGCTTAACGTTCGGGGACTCCCAGCATTTT
CDR3 length: 13
V gene: TRBV7-3
clone size: few
D gene: NA
J gene: TRBJ1-5

CDR3 protein: CASSGSKTGGNTIYF
CDR3 DNA: TGTGCCAGCAGTGGCTCGAAGACAGGGGGAAACACCATATATTTT
CDR3 length: 15
V gene: TRBV2
clone size: NA
D gene: TRBD1
J gene: TRBJ1-3